These 20 T cell receptor beta chains were all obtained from the same sample, sequenced in a study of T cells after yellow fever vaccination (dated by TCRdb to the late 2010s). Per the publication, the treatment or condition label means: live attenuated yellow fever vaccine strain. The receptor library was made with 5' RACE. The data were produced on an Illumina NovaSeq 6000. Using fastp at Q25 and MiXCR, TCRdb reprocessed the public reads and kept productive beta chains. One record per CDR3 amino acid sequence lists the most common genes and DNA. The sample table lists about 210,000 distinct CDR3 sequences, about 3% of them with a count of one. The ten largest clones capture under 3.5% of the sample. Sequenced here: CD4+ T cells sorted from PBMCs, sampled 10 days after the yellow fever booster vaccination. These receptors came from a young man who received the YFV17D yellow fever vaccine.

The sample holds many counts of this clonotype. The chain joins TRBV7-2 to TRBJ1-1, with D possibly being TRBD1 (5 bases). The CDR3 is 14 residues long. Trimming removed 4 bases at V and 3 bases at J, with 12 bases between. CDR1 is SGHTA, CDR2 FQGNSA, per germline. In DNA form, the CDR3 reads TGTGCCAGCAGCTCTCCGACAGAATACACTGAAGCTTTCTTT. It codes for CASSSPTEYTEAFF.

A few counts support this clonotype. V gene TRBV15 combines with J gene TRBJ1-2, with 9 bases identical to TRBD1. V was pared by 2 bases and J by 5 bases, with 12 bases of the junction left unmatched. The CDR3 extends over 17 amino acids. Germline V CDR1 and CDR2: LNHNV, YYDKDF (reference sequence). This chain's CDR3 is CATSRPLQGAKPYGYTF. The CDR3, as DNA: TGTGCCACCAGCAGACCGCTACAGGGGGCCAAACCGTATGGCTACACCTTC.

The chain couples TRBV20-1 to TRBJ2-2; D is undetermined. The CDR3 has 14 residues. CDR1 DFQATT and CDR2 SNEGSKA come from the germline V gene (reference sequence). V shed 5 bases and J shed 3 bases, with 13 bases lying between them. For the CDR3, the DNA is TGCAGTGCTTTCCTGGGTGGGGACACCGGGGAGCTGTTTTTT. It specifies CSAFLGGDTGELFF.

This clonotype was seen at least ten times. The genes are TRBV7-6 and TRBJ2-3; maybe TRBD1 (5 bases). Deletions cut 5 bases from V and 6 bases from J, with 18 bases between. CDR1 and CDR2 (germline): SGHVS, FNYEAQ. The CDR3 contains 15 residues. CDR3 sequence (DNA): TGTGCCAGCAGCACGCAATATAGGGGTTTGGATACGCAGTATTTT. It codes for CASSTQYRGLDTQYF.

This chain uses TRBV5-1 with TRBJ2-1; TRBD2 matches 12 bases. Trimming removed 0 bases from V and 9 bases from J; junction bases left unmatched: 7. The CDR3 loop spans 16 amino acids. Per the germline V gene, CDR1 is SGHRS and CDR2 is YFSETQ. CDR3 protein: CASSLVTSGGRGEQFF. The CDR3, as DNA: TGCGCCAGCAGCTTGGTGACTAGCGGGGGAAGAGGTGAGCAGTTCTTC.

The gene calls are TRBV2 and TRBJ2-3; D is possibly TRBD2 (7 bases). V was shortened by 6 bases and J by 0 bases, with 13 bases between the two germline ends. The CDR3 contains 15 residues. Germline CDR1 is SNHLY and CDR2 is FYNNEI. CDR3 sequence: CASSEQGGSTDTQYF. The CDR3 nucleotides read TGTGCCAGCAGCGAACAGGGAGGGAGCACAGATACGCAGTATTTT.

The chain carries TRBV20-1 and TRBJ1-1; the D is unclear. Deletions cut 4 bases from V and 2 bases from J, with 8 bases between. The CDR3 runs 12 residues. Germline values: CDR1 DFQATT, CDR2 SNEGSKA (reference sequence). The CDR3 DNA reads as TGCAGTGCTATTCCAAGAAACACTGAAGCTTTCTTT. Translated, it gives CSAIPRNTEAFF.

This clonotype appeared many times. The rearrangement joins TRBV20-1 to TRBJ2-7; D remains unclear. The CDR3 contains 11 residues. V gave up 5 bases and J gave up 5 bases, with 10 bases separating them. Per germline, CDR1 DFQATT and CDR2 SNEGSKA (reference sequence). The CDR3 DNA is TGCAGTGCTTCAAGGAGTGACGAGCAGTACGTC. Translated, it gives CSASRSDEQYV.

This clonotype was observed a handful of times. J is TRBJ2-6 and V is TRBV7-2; TRBD2 might be the D (6 bases). Trimming took 4 bases from V and 1 from J, leaving 17 bases between them. Germline V gene data show CDR1 as SGHTA and CDR2 as FQGNSA. The CDR3 loop spans 18 amino acids. The DNA for the CDR3 is TGTGCCAGCAGCTCCCAACCGGGGGTTGCTTCTGGGGCCAACGTCCTGACTTTC. This encodes CASSSQPGVASGANVLTF.

There are many counts of this clonotype. This chain uses TRBV24-1 with TRBJ2-7; D might be TRBD1 or TRBD2, each matching 6 bases. Germline V gene sequence: CDR1 KGHDR, CDR2 SFDVKD. This CDR3 spans 16 amino acids. Trimming pared 0 bases from V and 0 bases from J, leaving 11 bases between. CDR3 residues: CATSDLPGGSSYEQYF. CDR3 DNA sequence: TGTGCCACCAGTGATTTGCCCGGGGGCTCCTCCTACGAGCAGTACTTC.

This clonotype was detected ten times or more. This rearrangement joins TRBV7-2 to TRBJ1-4; D is possibly TRBD1 (6 bases). This CDR3 comprises 12 residues. Germline-derived CDR1 and CDR2 are SGHTA and FQGNSA. V was shortened by 1 base and J by 13 bases, with 10 bases between the two germline ends. CDR3 nucleotide sequence: TGTGCCAGCAGCTTAGACCAGGGGCCACTGTTTTTT. Translation gives CASSLDQGPLFF.

This clonotype was recorded a few times. The rearrangement uses TRBV5-6 and TRBJ2-6; 9 bases are shared with TRBD1. CDR1 SGHDT and CDR2 YYEEEE come from the germline V gene. The CDR3 has 20 amino acids. The V segment lost 0 bases and the J segment 3 bases; nucleotides outside the gene matches: 13. The CDR3 sequence is CASSLVPAGQGEFGANVLTF. The CDR3 bases are TGTGCCAGCAGCTTGGTCCCGGCGGGACAGGGAGAGTTTGGGGCCAACGTCCTGACTTTC.

The chain joins TRBV4-3 to TRBJ2-1; 11 nucleotides align to TRBD2. V lost 3 bases, J lost 6 bases, and 10 bases stayed unmatched. Germline CDR1 reads LGHNA; CDR2 reads YSLEER. The CDR3 spans 17 residues. The CDR3 DNA reads as TGCGCCAGCAGCCAGGCGGGGATTAGCGGGGGGGCCAATGAGCAGTTCTTC. Residues: CASSQAGISGGANEQFF.

There are a few counts of this clonotype. The J gene is TRBJ2-3, the V gene TRBV30, with D possibly being TRBD2 (7 bases). The length of the CDR3 is 14 residues. With 4 bases removed from V and 4 bases from J, the gap between germline ends came to 15 bases. Germline V lookup: CDR1 GTSNPN, CDR2 SVGIG (reference sequence). CDR3 in DNA: TGTGCCTGGAAACGGGGGGCCTCCGCAGATACGCAGTATTTT. It specifies CAWKRGASADTQYF.

There are many counts of this clonotype. This chain connects TRBV4-3 to TRBJ1-1, with 10 positions matching TRBD1. This CDR3 region has 16 residues. The trim removed 0 bases at V and 5 bases at J, leaving 6 bases unmatched. Germline V gene lookup returns CDR1 LGHNA and CDR2 YSLEER. The CDR3 DNA reads as TGCGCCAGCAGCCAAGATCTAAGGACAGGGGGTACTGAAGCTTTCTTT. Amino acid sequence: CASSQDLRTGGTEAFF.

The table lists this clonotype with a few counts. V and J are TRBV27 and TRBJ2-7; TRBD1 aligns across 11 bases. Germline V CDR1 and CDR2: MNHEY, SMNVEV (reference sequence). V shed 11 bases and J 8 bases; nucleotides not matched to a gene: 17. This CDR3 has 15 residues. The CDR3 is CAVTGRRTGGAKQYF. The CDR3 bases are TGTGCCGTGACCGGGCGGCGGACAGGGGGCGCAAAGCAGTACTTC.

This clonotype showed up many times. The chain has TRBV27 and TRBJ1-2; TRBD1 is a possible D gene (5 bases). The CDR3 totals 14 residues. Germline values: CDR1 MNHEY, CDR2 SMNVEV (reference sequence). V was shortened by 0 bases and J by 4 bases, with 9 bases between the two germline ends. CDR3 coding DNA: TGTGCCAGCAGTTTATCGGGGGAAAGCTATGGCTACACCTTC. This gives the protein CASSLSGESYGYTF.

This clonotype was seen repeatedly, ten times or more. The chain couples TRBV5-1 to TRBJ1-1; no clear D. The CDR3 is 15 amino acids. Germline V gene lookup returns CDR1 SGHRS and CDR2 YFSETQ. V lost 0 bases to trimming and J lost 5 bases, with 14 bases between them. CDR3 bases: TGCGCCAGCAGCTTGGTTCCGGGCGGCGGAACTGAAGCTTTCTTT. Amino acid sequence: CASSLVPGGGTEAFF.

The chain recombines TRBV7-3 with TRBJ2-1; possible D gene TRBD2, 7 bases. The CDR3 sequence is 15 residues long. The germline V gene has CDR1 SGHTA and CDR2 FQGTGA. Trimming removed 2 bases at V and 6 bases at J, with 14 bases between. The CDR3 DNA sequence: TGTGCCAGCAGCTTACGGGGGGCATCGCGCAATGAGCAGTTCTTC. Residues: CASSLRGASRNEQFF.

The chain combines TRBV20-1 with TRBJ2-1; TRBD2 matches 11 bases. CDR3 length equals 15 residues. V shed 5 bases and J 7 bases; nucleotides not matched to a gene: 10. In germline, CDR1 is DFQATT, CDR2 SNEGSKA (reference sequence). This chain's CDR3 is CSAPSSGGAGNEQFF. As DNA, the CDR3 is TGCAGTGCTCCAAGTAGCGGGGGGGCCGGGAATGAGCAGTTCTTC.